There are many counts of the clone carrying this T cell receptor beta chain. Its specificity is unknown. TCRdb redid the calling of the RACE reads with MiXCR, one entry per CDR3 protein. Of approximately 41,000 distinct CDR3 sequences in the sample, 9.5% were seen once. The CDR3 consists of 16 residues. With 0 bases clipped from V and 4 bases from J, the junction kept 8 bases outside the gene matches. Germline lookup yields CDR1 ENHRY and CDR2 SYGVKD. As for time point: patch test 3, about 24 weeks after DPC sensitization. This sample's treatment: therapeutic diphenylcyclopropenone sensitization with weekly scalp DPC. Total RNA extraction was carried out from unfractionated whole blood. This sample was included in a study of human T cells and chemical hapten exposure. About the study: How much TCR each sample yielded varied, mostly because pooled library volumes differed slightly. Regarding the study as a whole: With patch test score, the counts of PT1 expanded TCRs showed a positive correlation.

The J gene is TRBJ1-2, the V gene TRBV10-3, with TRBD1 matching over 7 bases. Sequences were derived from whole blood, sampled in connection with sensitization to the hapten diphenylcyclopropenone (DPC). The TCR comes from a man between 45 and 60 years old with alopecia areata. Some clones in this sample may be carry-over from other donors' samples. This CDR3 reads CAISESTGRQIYGYTF. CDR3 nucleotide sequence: TGTGCCATCAGTGAGTCGACAGGGAGGCAAATCTATGGCTACACCTTC.